The present T cell receptor beta chain was sequenced within a study of molecular identifiers for immune sequencing clone quantification. TCRdb reprocessed the PCR reads via MiXCR and lists one record per CDR3 protein. The sample has about 640,000 distinct CDR3 sequences; roughly 21% are singletons. Trimming at V came to 0 bases and at J to 8 bases, leaving 7 bases not matched to a gene. The CDR3 runs to 17 residues. CDR1 and CDR2 from the germline V gene are LNHNV and YYDKDF (reference sequence). The V and J genes are TRBV15 and TRBJ1-6; TRBD1 agrees at 10 bases. Sequenced input: naive CD8+ T cells from blood, with Jurkat cell RNA spiked in. Stated subset: FACS-sorted CD8+CD4-CCR7+CD45RA+ naive T cells. This TCR was sampled from a human donor in good health. Some libraries in this study had Jurkat cell RNA spiked in. The CDR3 protein is CATSREAAGTGDSPLHF. CDR3 in DNA: TGTGCCACCAGCAGAGAAGCCGCCGGGACAGGGGATTCACCCCTCCACTTT.